Below, 6 T cell receptor beta chains from the same sample are listed, as sequenced in a study of blood T cell repertoires in COVID-19. This table comes from immunoSEQ multiplex PCR, and its TCRdb copy is limited to in-frame clones, with some not included. The sample contains some 290,000 clones, about 90% of which appear only once. Sequences were obtained from peripheral blood. All receptors come from a woman aged 25 to 45 with COVID-19, enrolled during active disease.

The chain couples TRBV23-1 to TRBJ1-1; the D is unclear. TRBV23-1 is marked as an open reading frame, function uncertain. Trimming pared 7 bases from V and 3 bases from J, leaving 15 bases between. The CDR3 extends over 14 amino acids. For the CDR3, the DNA is TGCGCCAGCATAAAGGTGGACTCTTACACTGAAGCTTTCTTT. Protein: CASIKVDSYTEAFF.

The CDR3 loop reads CASSWGLAMNTGELFF. DNA of the CDR3: TGTGCCAGCAGTTGGGGACTAGCTATGAACACCGGGGAGCTGTTTTTT. This chain uses TRBV28 with TRBJ2-2, with 9 bases aligning to TRBD2. Germline V gene data show CDR1 as MDHEN and CDR2 as SYDVKM. The CDR3 consists of 16 residues. Trimming at V came to 4 bases and at J to 1 base, leaving 4 bases not matched to a gene.

The gene calls are TRBV11-2 and TRBJ2-5; perhaps TRBD2 as D (6 bases). Trimming pared 6 bases from V and 1 base from J, leaving 9 bases between. Germline assignment: CDR1 SGHAT and CDR2 FQNNGV. The CDR3 consists of 13 residues. The DNA of the CDR3 is TGTGCCAGCAGTGGGGAGGCCCAAGAGACCCAGTACTTC. As protein: CASSGEAQETQYF.

Worth noting for this clone: Other DNA sequences within the sample encode an identical CDR3. The gene calls are TRBV9 and TRBJ2-7, with TRBD2 matching 8 bases. Germline CDR1 and CDR2: SGDLS and YYNGEE. V lost 3 bases to trimming and J lost 0 bases; unmatched junction nucleotides: 2. This CDR3 spans 14 amino acids. The CDR3 DNA sequence: TGTGCCAGCAGCGCGGGACTAGTCTCCTACGAGCAGTACTTC. Translated, it gives CASSAGLVSYEQYF.

The V call is TRBV7-2, the J call TRBJ2-7, with TRBD2 matching 7 bases. This CDR3 comprises 14 residues. Unmatched junction bases numbered 3, after V lost 2 bases and J lost 2 bases. CDR1 SGHTA and CDR2 FQGNSA come from the germline V gene. CDR3 residues: CASSLFGTTYEQYF. DNA of the CDR3: TGTGCCAGCAGCTTATTTGGGACTACCTACGAGCAGTACTTC.

J is TRBJ2-7 and V is TRBV2, with 9 bases that match TRBD1. The length of the CDR3 is 15 residues. Trimming removed 4 bases from V and 2 bases from J; junction bases left unmatched: 6. Looked up from germline, CDR1 is SNHLY and CDR2 is FYNNEI. CDR3 coding DNA: TGTGCCAGCAGTGGACAGGGGGTCGCGACCTACGAGCAGTACTTC. Translation gives CASSGQGVATYEQYF.